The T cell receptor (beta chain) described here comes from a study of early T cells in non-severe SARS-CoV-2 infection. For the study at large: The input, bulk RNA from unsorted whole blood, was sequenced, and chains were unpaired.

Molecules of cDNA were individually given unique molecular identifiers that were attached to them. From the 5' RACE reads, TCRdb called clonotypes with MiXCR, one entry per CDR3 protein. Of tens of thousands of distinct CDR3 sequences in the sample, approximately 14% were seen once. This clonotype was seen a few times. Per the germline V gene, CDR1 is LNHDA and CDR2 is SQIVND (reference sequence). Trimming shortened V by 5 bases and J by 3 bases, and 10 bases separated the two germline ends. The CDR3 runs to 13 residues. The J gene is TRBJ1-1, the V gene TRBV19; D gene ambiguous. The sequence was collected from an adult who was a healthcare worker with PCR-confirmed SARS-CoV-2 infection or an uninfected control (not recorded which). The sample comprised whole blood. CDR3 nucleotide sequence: TGTGCCAGTAGTGACACCCCGGACACTGAAGCTTTCTTT. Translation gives CASSDTPDTEAFF.